These 32 T cell receptor beta chains share one sample of origin, sequenced in a study of blood T cell repertoires in COVID-19. TCRdb's copy holds only in-frame clones and misses some; the assay was immunoSEQ multiplex PCR. This sample has roughly 120,000 clones, with 74% found just once. Sequenced: peripheral blood. These receptors were obtained from a man aged 80 or over with COVID-19, enrolled during active disease.

This clone was counted between two and nine times. The chain recombines TRBV9 with TRBJ2-5; 7 positions agree with TRBD1. V was clipped by 3 bases and J by 2 bases; unmatched bases: 4. The CDR3 is made up of 14 amino acids. CDR1 SGDLS and CDR2 YYNGEE come from the germline V gene. The DNA for the CDR3 is TGTGCCAGCAGCGGCCCGGGACAGCAAGAGACCCAGTACTTC. Translated: CASSGPGQQETQYF. Looking up the rest from reference TRBV9 and TRBJ2-5 gives the full variable domain: DSGVTQTPKHLITATGQRVTLRCSPRSGDLSVYWYQQSLDQGLQFLIQYYNGEERAKGNILERFSAQQFPDLHSELNLSSLELGDSALYFCASSGPGQQETQYFGPGTRLLVL.

The chain links TRBV6-5 to TRBJ1-5; 10 bases line up with TRBD1. Germline V lookup: CDR1 MNHEY, CDR2 SVGAGI. Trimming cost V 6 bases and J 4 bases; bases outside gene matches: 6. The CDR3 spans 15 residues. The DNA of the CDR3 is TGTGCCAGCAGAGGCTCGGGACAGGGGAATCAGCCCCAGCATTTT. Translated, it gives CASRGSGQGNQPQHF.

The J gene is TRBJ2-7, the V gene TRBV3-1 (or the pseudogene TRBV3-2), with TRBD2 matching 9 bases. Germline CDR1 LGHDT, CDR2 YNNKEL (reference sequence). Trimming took 4 bases from V and 4 from J; bases not matched to a gene: 2. The CDR3 is 13 residues long. The CDR3 DNA reads TGTGCCAGCAGCCCTAGCGGGGTGTACGAGCAGTACTTC. Amino acids: CASSPSGVYEQYF.

This chain uses TRBV10-2 with TRBJ2-7, with D hard to call. The CDR3 consists of 13 residues. Trimming pared 3 bases from V and 5 bases from J, leaving 11 bases between. Germline-derived CDR1 and CDR2 are WSHSY and SAAADI. The CDR3 coding sequence is TGCGCCAGCAGTGATTTTGGGCCAGACGAGCAGTACTTC. Residues: CASSDFGPDEQYF.

This chain joins TRBV28 and TRBJ2-1; 8 bases match TRBD2. Germline V lookup: CDR1 MDHEN, CDR2 SYDVKM. This CDR3 is 14 amino acids long. The J segment lost 6 bases and the V segment lost 3 bases, leaving 4 bases of the junction unmatched. DNA for the CDR3: TGTGCCAGCAGTTTGTGGCTAGCGGGCAATGAGCAGTTCTTC. Its translation: CASSLWLAGNEQFF. Supplemented by reference TRBV28 and TRBJ2-1, the full variable domain reads DVKVTQSSRYLVKRTGEKVFLECVQDMDHENMFWYRQDPGLGLRLIYFSYDVKMKEKGDIPEGYSVSREKKERFSLILESASTNQTSMYLCASSLWLAGNEQFFGPGTRLTVL.

The CDR3 DNA is TGTGCCAGCAGAAAGGGGCCAGGGTGGTACTTC. It is translated as CASRKGPGWYF. The rearrangement joins TRBV12-3 or TRBV12-4 to TRBJ2-7; TRBD1 is a possible D gene (5 bases). The CDR3 spans 11 residues. Trimming left V 6 bases short and J 12 bases short, with 15 bases between.

The chain is built from TRBV28 and TRBJ1-5, with D perhaps matching TRBD1 (5 bases). V was pared by 6 bases and J by 4 bases, with 10 bases between. Germline V gene data show CDR1 as MDHEN and CDR2 as SYDVKM. The CDR3 totals 13 residues. CDR3 sequence (DNA): TGTGCCAGCAGGGTTAGGGGAAATCAGCCCCAGCATTTT. This sequence encodes CASRVRGNQPQHF.

The chain joins TRBV5-1 to TRBJ2-2; 15 positions match TRBD2. Losses at the gene ends were 4 bases for V and 6 bases for J; bases not matched to a gene: 1. Germline V gives CDR1 SGHRS, CDR2 YFSETQ. This CDR3 has 15 residues. The CDR3 spells CASSRTSGRAGELFF. The CDR3 region has the DNA TGCGCCAGCAGCCGGACTAGCGGGAGGGCCGGGGAGCTGTTTTTT.

This clone occurred a few times. The J gene is TRBJ2-1, the V gene TRBV19, with 9 nucleotides matching TRBD1. The CDR3 consists of 14 residues. Germline trimming cut 5 bases from V and 10 bases from J; bases unmatched to any gene: 9. CDR1 is LNHDA and CDR2 is SQIVND in the germline V gene (reference sequence). The CDR3 here is CASSAGTGLGEQFF. CDR3 coding DNA: TGTGCCAGTAGTGCCGGGACAGGGTTAGGCGAGCAGTTCTTC.

This clone has just a few counts. CDR3 sequence: CASSQEGLANTDTQYF. The DNA of the CDR3 is TGCGCCAGCAGCCAAGAAGGGCTAGCGAACACAGATACGCAGTATTTT. V is TRBV4-1 and J is TRBJ2-3; TRBD2 might be the D (6 bases). V was shortened by 0 bases and J by 2 bases, with 12 bases between the two germline ends. Germline CDR1 reads MGHRA; CDR2 reads YSYEKL. CDR3 size: 16 residues.

The chain couples TRBV2 to TRBJ2-5, with D hard to call. There are 12 residues in the CDR3. The germline V gene encodes CDR1 SNHLY and CDR2 FYNNEI. Trimming took off 5 bases at V and 1 base at J, with 5 bases between the two ends. The chain's CDR3 is CASSSLQETQYF. CDR3 DNA: TGTGCCAGCAGTTCACTCCAAGAGACCCAGTACTTC.

CDR3 bases: TGCGCCAGCAGCCCCGGGACAGCTTCTAGCACAGATACGCAGTATTTT. Translating it yields CASSPGTASSTDTQYF. The V gene is TRBV5-1, the J gene TRBJ2-3; 7 bases align to TRBD1. Germline trimming cut 4 bases from V and 0 bases from J; bases unmatched to any gene: 8. This CDR3 comprises 16 residues. CDR1 is SGHRS, CDR2 YFSETQ, per germline.

The chain couples TRBV19 to TRBJ1-1; D is unclear. V was pared by 10 bases and J by 1 base, with 22 bases between. The germline V gene encodes CDR1 LNHDA and CDR2 SQIVND (reference sequence). The CDR3 spans 16 residues. CDR3 bases: TGTGCCACCCCTCCCCGCCAGAGGGCCCGGAACACTGAAGCTTTCTTT. It encodes CATPPRQRARNTEAFF.

This rearrangement joins TRBV15 to TRBJ2-3; TRBD2 aligns across 8 bases. CDR1 is LNHNV and CDR2 is YYDKDF in the germline V gene (reference sequence). V shed 0 bases and J 5 bases; nucleotides not matched to a gene: 10. The CDR3 consists of 17 residues. CDR3 nucleotide sequence: TGTGCCACCAGCAGAGATCCCCCGGGACTAGGGGTAGATACGCAGTATTTT. The encoded protein is CATSRDPPGLGVDTQYF.

The CDR3, as DNA: TGTGCCAGTAGTATAGAGTTGGCGGCCGACTCTGGAAACACCATATATTTT. This codes for CASSIELAADSGNTIYF. The V call is TRBV19, the J call TRBJ1-3; D remains ambiguous. V shed 0 bases and J shed 0 bases, with 12 bases lying between them. Germline loops: CDR1 LNHDA, CDR2 SQIVND (reference sequence). CDR3 size: 17 residues.

This chain connects TRBV2 to TRBJ1-5, with 9 positions matching TRBD1. Germline-derived CDR1 and CDR2 are SNHLY and FYNNEI. There are 13 residues in the CDR3. The V and J ends lost 5 bases and 5 bases, in that order; junction bases with no gene match: 1. The DNA of the CDR3 is TGTGCCAGCAGTCGGACAGGGGATCAGCCCCAGCATTTT. It is translated as CASSRTGDQPQHF.

The V gene is TRBV14, the J gene TRBJ2-1, with 8 nucleotides matching TRBD2. In germline, CDR1 is SGHDN, CDR2 FVKESK. V lost 2 bases and J lost 2; bases outside the gene matches: 5. This CDR3 comprises 16 residues. CDR3 loop: CASSQNSGVTYNEQFF. In nucleotides, the CDR3 is TGTGCCAGCAGCCAAAATAGCGGGGTTACCTACAATGAGCAGTTCTTC. The whole variable domain, remainder taken from reference TRBV14 and TRBJ2-1, is EAGVTQFPSHSVIEKGQTVTLRCDPISGHDNLYWYRRVMGKEIKFLLHFVKESKQDESGMPNNRFLAERTGGTYSTLKVQPAELEDSGVYFCASSQNSGVTYNEQFFGPGTRLTVL.

This clone was seen just once. The J gene is TRBJ2-4, the V gene TRBV28; D gene unclear. Germline assignment: CDR1 MDHEN and CDR2 SYDVKM. There are 14 residues in the CDR3. V shed 4 bases and J shed 7 bases, with 14 bases lying between them. CDR3 nucleotides: TGTGCCAGCAGTTCTACTAACCCCGGGAACATTCAGTACTTC. It codes for CASSSTNPGNIQYF.

The chain couples TRBV10-2 to TRBJ2-5, with 7 bases that match TRBD2. Losses at the gene ends were 7 bases for V and 4 bases for J; bases not matched to a gene: 15. The CDR3 is 16 amino acids. CDR1 WSHSY and CDR2 SAAADI come from the germline V gene. The chain's CDR3 is CASTEGPAGSRETQYF. The CDR3 nucleotides read TGCGCCAGCACCGAGGGGCCAGCGGGGTCGCGAGAGACCCAGTACTTC.

With regard to this clone: At one boundary the junction diverges from the germline segment, which might be a read error. The V gene is TRBV7-7, the J gene TRBJ2-2; 7 nucleotides agree with TRBD1. Germline CDR1 reads SSHAT; CDR2 reads FNYEAQ (reference sequence). This CDR3 region has 17 residues. CDR3 loop: CASSQDPATGSVGELFF. For the CDR3, the DNA is TGTGCTAGCAGTCAGGACCCGGCGACAGGGTCGGTAGGGGAGCTGTTTTTT.

This clone was seen at least ten times. The chain couples TRBV3-1 (or the pseudogene TRBV3-2) to TRBJ2-7, with a weak D call TRBD2 (6 bases). This CDR3 is 15 amino acids long. Germline CDR1 reads LGHDT; CDR2 reads YNNKEL (reference sequence). V lost 1 base to trimming and J lost 0 bases, with 10 bases between them. Here the CDR3 reads CASSQVSGSSYEQYF. CDR3 nucleotide sequence: TGTGCCAGCAGCCAAGTCTCCGGGAGCTCCTACGAGCAGTACTTC.

This chain uses TRBV18 with TRBJ2-1; 7 nucleotides match TRBD2. The CDR3 covers 14 residues. Trimming removed 0 bases from V and 10 bases from J; junction bases left unmatched: 6. Germline CDR1 KGHSH, CDR2 LQKENI. CDR3 residues: CASSPPTSSGEQFF. CDR3 DNA: TGTGCCAGCTCACCACCGACTAGCTCGGGGGAGCAGTTCTTC.

V usage is TRBV14 and J usage is TRBJ1-1; maybe TRBD1 (5 bases). The germline gives CDR1 SGHDN, CDR2 FVKESK. The ends were cut back, 4 bases at V and 2 bases at J, with 20 bases in the middle. This CDR3 contains 17 residues. This CDR3 is CASSPRVRATANTEAFF. The CDR3 region has the DNA TGTGCCAGCAGCCCAAGAGTCCGAGCGACAGCAAACACTGAAGCTTTCTTT.

The chain links TRBV19 to TRBJ2-1; 10 nucleotides align to TRBD2. This CDR3 is 17 amino acids long. Germline trimming cut 5 bases from V and 3 bases from J; bases unmatched to any gene: 10. Germline V gives CDR1 LNHDA, CDR2 SQIVND (reference sequence). CDR3 bases: TGTGCCAGTAGTCCGCGGGGTAGCGGGAGGTTCTACAATGAGCAGTTCTTC. This encodes CASSPRGSGRFYNEQFF.

Here the CDR3 reads CASSLVHALDSPLHF. In DNA form, the CDR3 reads TGCGCCAGCAGCTTGGTTCATGCACTCGATTCACCCCTCCACTTT. The gene calls are TRBV5-1 and TRBJ1-6, with no clear D. This CDR3 has 15 residues. In germline, CDR1 is SGHRS, CDR2 YFSETQ. Trimming pared 0 bases from V and 8 bases from J, leaving 12 bases between.

The gene calls are TRBV6-6 and TRBJ1-5; no clear D gene. CDR1 is MNHNY and CDR2 is SVGAGI in the germline V gene (reference sequence). This CDR3 region has 16 residues. Trimming shortened V by 7 bases and J by 6 bases, and 22 bases separated the two germline ends. CDR3 bases: TGTGCCAGCACCGAACGTGGAGGGAGCGTTGGTCAGCCCCAGCATTTT. This codes for CASTERGGSVGQPQHF.

Here the CDR3 DNA reads TGTGCCAGCAGCTTAGGCCTTCTGATTAGCGAAAGGGACAGGGGGCAATTGGAGCGCGGCTACACCTTC. Translation gives CASSLGLLISERDRGQLERGYTF. V usage is TRBV13 and J usage is TRBJ1-2, with TRBD1 matching 12 bases. Germline CDR1 and CDR2: PRHDT and FYEKMQ (reference sequence). With V trimmed by 0 bases and J by 8 bases, 28 bases remained unmatched. The CDR3 is 23 residues long.

The rearrangement links TRBV19 to TRBJ2-7, with unresolved D. Germline loops: CDR1 LNHDA, CDR2 SQIVND (reference sequence). The CDR3 covers 14 residues. With 2 bases removed from V and 0 bases from J, the gap between germline ends came to 8 bases. The CDR3 sequence: CASSITGFSYEQYF. In DNA, the CDR3 is TGTGCCAGTAGTATAACCGGGTTCTCCTACGAGCAGTACTTC. Drawing the rest from reference TRBV19 and TRBJ2-7, the complete variable domain is DGGITQSPKYLFRKEGQNVTLSCEQNLNHDAMYWYRQDPGQGLRLIYYSQIVNDFQKGDIAEGYSVSREKKESFPLTVTSAQKNPTAFYLCASSITGFSYEQYFGPGTRLTVT.

V is TRBV5-1 and J is TRBJ2-1; a weak D match, TRBD2 (5 bases). V lost 6 bases and J lost 9, with 13 bases in between. Per the germline V gene, CDR1 is SGHRS and CDR2 is YFSETQ. The CDR3 sequence is 12 residues long. CDR3 sequence (DNA): TGCGCCAGCACCGCAGAGGGAAGTGAGCAGTTCTTC. Translation: CASTAEGSEQFF.

This clone came up a few times. The CDR3 sequence is CASSQGQTTEAFF. CDR3 nucleotide sequence: TGTGCCAGCAGCCAAGGACAGACTACTGAAGCTTTCTTT. V is TRBV11-1 and J is TRBJ1-1, with a possible D match to TRBD1 (6 bases). The CDR3 length is 13 residues. V was trimmed by 5 bases and J by 5 bases, leaving 12 bases between them. In germline, CDR1 is SGHAT, CDR2 FQDESV (reference sequence).

This clone occurred once. The chain uses TRBV6-5 and TRBJ2-1; TRBD2 aligns across 11 bases. Unmatched junction bases numbered 6, after V lost 4 bases and J lost 7 bases. Germline V lookup: CDR1 MNHEY, CDR2 SVGAGI. This CDR3 region has 15 residues. As DNA, the CDR3 is TGTGCCAGCAGTTTAGCGGGAGGGCCAAGGAATGAGCAGTTCTTC. It specifies CASSLAGGPRNEQFF.

The chain has TRBV6-2 or TRBV6-3 and TRBJ2-1; 9 nucleotides line up with TRBD2. CDR3 length equals 15 residues. V was pared by 5 bases and J by 2 bases, with 4 bases of the junction left unmatched. CDR1 and CDR2 from the germline V gene are MNHEY and SVGEGT. Here the CDR3 reads CASSLTSGPYNEQFF. The DNA of the CDR3 is TGTGCCAGCAGTCTCACTAGCGGGCCCTACAATGAGCAGTTCTTC.